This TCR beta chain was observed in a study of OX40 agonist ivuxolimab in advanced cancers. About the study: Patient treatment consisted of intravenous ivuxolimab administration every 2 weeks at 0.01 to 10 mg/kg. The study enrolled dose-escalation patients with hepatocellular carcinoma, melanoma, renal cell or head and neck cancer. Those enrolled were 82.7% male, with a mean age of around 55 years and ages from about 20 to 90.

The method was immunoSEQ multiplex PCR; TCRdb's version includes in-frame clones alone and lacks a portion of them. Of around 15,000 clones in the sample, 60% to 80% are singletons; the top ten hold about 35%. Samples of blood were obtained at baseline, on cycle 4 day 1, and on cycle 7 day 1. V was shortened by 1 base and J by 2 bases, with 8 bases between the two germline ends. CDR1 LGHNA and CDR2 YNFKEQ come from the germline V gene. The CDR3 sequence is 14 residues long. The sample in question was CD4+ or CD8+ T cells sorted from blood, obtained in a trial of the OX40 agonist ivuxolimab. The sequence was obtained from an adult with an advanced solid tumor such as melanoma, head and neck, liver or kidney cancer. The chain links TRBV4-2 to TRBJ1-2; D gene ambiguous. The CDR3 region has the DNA TGTGCCAGCAGCCAAGCAGAACTCAACTATGGCTACACCTTC. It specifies CASSQAELNYGYTF.